The 19 T cell receptor beta chains reported below all come from one sample, sequenced in a study of blood T cell repertoires in COVID-19. Produced via immunoSEQ multiplex PCR; TCRdb's table is partial and in-frame only. The sample lists 250,000 or so clones; around 90% were seen once. The sequenced sample was PBMCs or T cells enriched from blood (not recorded which). These receptors all stem from a woman aged 40 to 55 who had been exposed to COVID-19.

The chain uses TRBV12-3 or TRBV12-4 and TRBJ1-2; the match to TRBD1 covers 8 bases. The CDR3 is 12 amino acids. V lost 11 bases, J lost 4 bases, and 6 bases stayed unmatched. This CDR3 reads CAATGGPYGYTF. The CDR3 DNA follows: TGTGCCGCCACAGGGGGTCCCTATGGCTACACCTTC.

The V gene is TRBV30, the J gene TRBJ1-1, with 10 bases matching TRBD1. CDR1 and CDR2 from the germline V gene are GTSNPN and SVGIG (reference sequence). V shed 0 bases, J shed 3 bases, and the junction held 7 bases outside the gene matches. CDR3 size: 16 residues. The CDR3 loop is CAWSVPGQGKDTEAFF. The CDR3 DNA sequence: TGTGCCTGGAGTGTACCGGGACAGGGGAAGGACACTGAAGCTTTCTTT.

The chain combines TRBV28 with TRBJ2-3, with 8 bases lining up with TRBD2. This CDR3 comprises 16 residues. V was clipped by 4 bases and J by 2 bases; unmatched bases: 8. Germline CDR1 is MDHEN and CDR2 is SYDVKM. CDR3 in DNA: TGTGCCAGCAGTTCACAAACGGGGGGGCCCACAGATACGCAGTATTTT. Its protein is CASSSQTGGPTDTQYF.

The chain couples TRBV7-2 to TRBJ1-2; D gene ambiguous. V lost 5 bases to trimming and J lost 4 bases, with 14 bases between them. Germline V CDR1 and CDR2: SGHTA, FQGNSA. The CDR3 has 14 amino acids. The CDR3 is CASSPAASIYGYTF. CDR3 bases: TGTGCCAGCAGCCCGGCAGCGAGTATCTATGGCTACACCTTC.

This clone was seen more than once but under ten times. The chain joins TRBV11-1 to TRBJ1-4, with a tentative D call TRBD1 (5 bases). The germline V and J ends were trimmed by 5 bases and 8 bases, with 18 bases remaining between them. The CDR3 runs 15 residues. CDR1 is SGHAT, CDR2 FQDESV, per germline (reference sequence). The CDR3 sequence: CASSPFRADKEKLFF. DNA for the CDR3: TGTGCCAGCAGCCCCTTCAGGGCGGATAAAGAAAAACTGTTTTTT.

V usage is TRBV7-3 and J usage is TRBJ2-6; 7 nucleotides match TRBD1. The CDR3 extends over 15 amino acids. Germline V gives CDR1 SGHTA, CDR2 FQGTGA. After removal of 7 bases from V and 0 bases from J, the junction contained 3 bases not matched to a gene. CDR3 sequence: CASTRDSSGANVLTF. The DNA of the CDR3 is TGTGCCAGCACCCGGGACAGCTCTGGGGCCAACGTCCTGACTTTC.

V usage is TRBV2 and J usage is TRBJ1-4, with D unclear. The CDR3 has 15 amino acids. V was pared by 7 bases and J by 3 bases, with 15 bases between. The germline gives CDR1 SNHLY, CDR2 FYNNEI. CDR3 nucleotides: TGTGCCAGCAATACCCACGGGTCCCCTAATGAAAAACTGTTTTTT. Its translation is CASNTHGSPNEKLFF.

The CDR3 nucleotides are TGTGCCAGCAGCCTTGGGACAGGGAGCAATGAGCAGTTCTTC. This translates into CASSLGTGSNEQFF. The V call is TRBV3-1 (or the pseudogene TRBV3-2), the J call TRBJ2-1; 9 nucleotides match TRBD1. Germline lookup yields CDR1 LGHDT and CDR2 YNNKEL (reference sequence). This CDR3 contains 14 residues. After removal of 4 bases from V and 6 bases from J, the junction contained 4 bases not matched to a gene.

CDR3 region: CASSIDRRTAKEQFF. In DNA, the CDR3 is TGTGCCAGTAGTATAGATCGGAGGACCGCGAAGGAGCAGTTCTTC. The genes are TRBV19 and TRBJ2-1; the D gene is possibly TRBD2 (5 bases). The V and J ends lost 0 bases and 10 bases respectively, with 16 bases between them. The germline CDR1 and CDR2 sequences are LNHDA and SQIVND (reference sequence). The CDR3 totals 15 residues.

The chain links TRBV4-1 to TRBJ1-6; TRBD1 is a possible D gene (6 bases). Germline-derived CDR1 and CDR2 are MGHRA and YSYEKL. The CDR3 is made up of 17 amino acids. Trimming removed 4 bases at V and 10 bases at J, with 23 bases between. For the CDR3, the DNA is TGCGCCAGCAGCCCAGTTGGGACATTGGAAACGAACTCACCCCTCCACTTT. Its protein product is CASSPVGTLETNSPLHF.

The chain has TRBV12-2 and TRBJ2-7; TRBD1 is taken as the D call from the table, unchecked against the DNA. TRBV12-2 is listed as a pseudogene. This CDR3 is 14 amino acids long. The DNA of the CDR3 is TGTGCAAGCCCACTCCCGACAGGGCCCTACGAGCAGTACGTC. It specifies CASPLPTGPYEQYV.

V is TRBV11-3 and J is TRBJ2-1; the D is unclear. Germline assignment: CDR1 SGHNT and CDR2 YENEEA. Trimming stripped 5 bases from V and 0 bases from J, with 14 bases between. The CDR3 runs to 16 residues. CDR3 residues: CASSLPLRSSYNEQFF. The CDR3 DNA sequence: TGTGCCAGCAGCCTCCCCCTGCGTAGCTCCTACAATGAGCAGTTCTTC.

Concerning this clone itself: The junction and the germline gene differ at one end; a read error may be behind it. The chain couples TRBV10-2 to TRBJ2-4; D is unresolved. Germline lookup yields CDR1 WSHSY and CDR2 SAAADI. The CDR3 runs 14 residues. The chain's CDR3 is CACSLAQAKNIQYF. CDR3 DNA sequence: TGCGCCTGCAGCCTGGCCCAAGCCAAAAACATTCAGTACTTC.

The chain carries TRBV10-3 and TRBJ1-2, with TRBD1 identical over 8 bases. Germline CDR1 is ENHRY and CDR2 is SYGVKD. V gave up 0 bases and J gave up 7 bases; unmatched junction bases: 1. The CDR3 loop spans 13 amino acids. The CDR3: CAISESGTGGYTF. CDR3 sequence (DNA): TGTGCCATCAGTGAGTCCGGGACAGGTGGCTACACCTTC.

As to this clone: At one boundary the junction diverges from the germline segment, which might be a read error. The rearrangement joins TRBV5-1 to TRBJ2-1; 11 positions match TRBD2. The CDR3 sequence is 16 residues long. The V gene's germline CDR1 is SGHRS and CDR2 YFSETQ. The CDR3 here is CASTPLVAGGPDEQFF. The CDR3, as DNA: TGTGCCAGCACCCCACTTGTAGCGGGAGGGCCGGATGAGCAGTTCTTC.

The CDR3 DNA is TGCGCCAGCAGCCAAGTAAGGGGAAGTGGGAACACTGGTGAAGCTTTCTTT. Translated: CASSQVRGSGNTGEAFF. The chain employs TRBV4-1 and TRBJ1-1, with D perhaps matching TRBD1 (5 bases). CDR1 is MGHRA, CDR2 YSYEKL, per germline. V lost 1 base, J lost 7 bases, and 22 bases lay in between. This CDR3 is built from 17 residues.

V gene TRBV27 combines with J gene TRBJ1-1; no firm D call. Germline lookup yields CDR1 MNHEY and CDR2 SMNVEV (reference sequence). The CDR3 extends over 14 amino acids. Trimming cost V 6 bases and J 0 bases, with 11 bases left between them. In DNA, the CDR3 is TGTGCCAGCAGCCCGGGGAGAATGAACACTGAAGCTTTCTTT. This translates into CASSPGRMNTEAFF.

The chain joins TRBV19 to TRBJ2-2; TRBD2 aligns across 8 bases. The CDR3 contains 15 residues. Germline loops: CDR1 LNHDA, CDR2 SQIVND (reference sequence). The DNA for the CDR3 is TGTGCTCTTTCCGGGGGGGACCGCGGAACCGGGGAGCTGTTTTTT. It is translated as CALSGGDRGTGELFF.

The rearrangement uses TRBV2 and TRBJ1-2; a weak D match, TRBD1 (5 bases). V lost 3 bases and J lost 8, with 13 bases in between. Germline V gene data show CDR1 as SNHLY and CDR2 as FYNNEI. CDR3 length: 13 residues. DNA of the CDR3: TGTGCCAGCAGTGACTGGGGGGGACGAGGCTACACCTTC. Translated, it gives CASSDWGGRGYTF.